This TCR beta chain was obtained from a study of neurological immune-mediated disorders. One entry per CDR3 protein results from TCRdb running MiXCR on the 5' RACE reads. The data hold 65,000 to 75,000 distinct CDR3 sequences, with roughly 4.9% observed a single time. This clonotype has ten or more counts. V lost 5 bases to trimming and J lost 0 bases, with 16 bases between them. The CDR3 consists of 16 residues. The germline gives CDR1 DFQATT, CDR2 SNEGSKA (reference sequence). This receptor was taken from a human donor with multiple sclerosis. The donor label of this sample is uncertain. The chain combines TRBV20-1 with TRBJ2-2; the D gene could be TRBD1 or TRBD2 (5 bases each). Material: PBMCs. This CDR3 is CSAQARDPANTGELFF. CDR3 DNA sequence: TGCAGTGCTCAGGCACGGGACCCTGCGAACACCGGGGAGCTGTTTTTT.